The clone carrying this T cell receptor (beta chain) was seen only once. Its antigen is unknown. The sample originates from a study of CD8 T cells in ankylosing spondylitis. Overall study results and limits: Reported data indicate significant enrichment of disease-linked clones within matched ankylosing spondylitis synovial fluid. Made up of roughly 8 highly homologous variants, a TCR beta motif appeared characteristic of ankylosing spondylitis blood. Clones linked to the disease showed a CD8+ phenotype. They occurred at relatively low frequencies in peripheral blood.

5'-RACE, quantitative and with molecular barcodes, yielded the TCR beta libraries. TCRdb called the 5' RACE reads again in MiXCR, with one record for every CDR3 protein. This sample has 150,000 to 200,000 distinct CDR3 sequences, with about 16% found just once. Unmatched junction bases numbered 2, after V lost 0 bases and J lost 3 bases. Germline CDR1 is SGHDT and CDR2 is YYEEEE. The CDR3 sequence is 15 residues long. The origin of this receptor is a male donor with ankylosing spondylitis or in good health (not recorded which). V is TRBV5-6 and J is TRBJ2-5; TRBD2 matches 10 bases. The specimen was blood, either unsorted or a sorted T cell fraction (not recorded which). The CDR3 reads CASSLVAGGKETQYF. DNA for the CDR3: TGTGCCAGCAGCTTGGTAGCGGGAGGAAAAGAGACCCAGTACTTC.